The next 23 T cell receptor beta chains were all read from a single sample in a study of blood T cell repertoires in COVID-19. Data came from immunoSEQ multiplex PCR; TCRdb stores just in-frame clones and leaves some out. The table lists over 50,000 clones, over 75% of them singletons. Specimen: peripheral blood. The receptors derive from an older man with active or convalescent COVID-19.

The V and J genes are TRBV10-2 and TRBJ2-7; 10 bases are shared with TRBD2. Germline CDR1 reads WSHSY; CDR2 reads SAAADI. V gave up 5 bases and J gave up 4 bases; unmatched junction bases: 11. The CDR3 is 16 residues long. The CDR3 region has the DNA TGCGCCAGCAGTTCCCCTATAGCGGGGGGTTTTTACGAGCAGTACTTC. Protein: CASSSPIAGGFYEQYF.

In its sample, this clone was seen a few times. The chain employs TRBV3-1 (or the pseudogene TRBV3-2) and TRBJ1-4, with 7 bases that match TRBD1. The CDR3 is 16 residues long. Germline CDR1 reads LGHDT; CDR2 reads YNNKEL (reference sequence). The V gene end was trimmed by 1 base and the J gene end by 4 bases; junction bases not matched to a gene: 6. CDR3 coding DNA: TGTGCCAGCAGCCAAGGCCGGGACAGCAATAATGAAAAACTGTTTTTT. Translating it yields CASSQGRDSNNEKLFF.

The J gene is TRBJ1-1, the V gene TRBV2; D is undetermined. Trimming removed 4 bases at V and 3 bases at J, with 9 bases between. CDR3 length: 13 residues. The germline gives CDR1 SNHLY, CDR2 FYNNEI. The CDR3 DNA reads as TGTGCCAGCAGTGTTCAGCTAGACACTGAAGCTTTCTTT. Translation gives CASSVQLDTEAFF.

This clone was picked up many times. This chain links TRBV7-2 with TRBJ2-7; 8 nucleotides align to TRBD1. The CDR3 length is 14 residues. Looked up from germline, CDR1 is SGHTA and CDR2 is FQGNSA. Losses at the gene ends were 3 bases for V and 6 bases for J; bases not matched to a gene: 7. DNA for the CDR3: TGTGCCAGCAGCTTCGACAGGGGCTCCGGCGAGCAGTACTTC. This codes for CASSFDRGSGEQYF.

V usage is TRBV6-5 and J usage is TRBJ1-5; 10 nucleotides line up with TRBD1. The CDR3 runs to 15 residues. V trimming: 6 bases; J trimming: 6 bases; junction bases outside the gene matches: 8. In germline, CDR1 is MNHEY, CDR2 SVGAGI. The CDR3: CASSRQGAGGQPQHF. The CDR3 region has the DNA TGTGCCAGCAGCCGACAGGGGGCAGGGGGTCAGCCCCAGCATTTT.

The sample holds one count of this clone. The gene calls are TRBV6-6 and TRBJ1-2; TRBD1 matches 8 bases. With V trimmed by 2 bases and J by 1 base, 3 bases remained unmatched. The CDR3 spans 15 residues. Germline V gene sequence: CDR1 MNHNY, CDR2 SVGAGI (reference sequence). CDR3: CASSYPDRVNYGYTF. CDR3 DNA sequence: TGTGCCAGCAGTTACCCGGACAGGGTTAACTATGGCTACACCTTC.

The chain employs TRBV19 and TRBJ2-5; D is perhaps TRBD1 (5 bases). The germline V gene encodes CDR1 LNHDA and CDR2 SQIVND (reference sequence). CDR3 length: 13 residues. The V end lost 8 bases, the J end lost 5 bases, and 15 bases lay between the germline ends. The CDR3 is CASQGDKGETQYF. The CDR3 DNA is TGTGCCAGTCAAGGGGATAAGGGGGAGACCCAGTACTTC. The variable domain in full, completed from reference TRBV19 and TRBJ2-5, reads DGGITQSPKYLFRKEGQNVTLSCEQNLNHDAMYWYRQDPGQGLRLIYYSQIVNDFQKGDIAEGYSVSREKKESFPLTVTSAQKNPTAFYLCASQGDKGETQYFGPGTRLLVL.

A single count supports this clone. The rearrangement uses TRBV7-8 and TRBJ1-4, with D perhaps TRBD1 (5 bases). Germline V gives CDR1 SGHVS, CDR2 FQNEAQ. This CDR3 is built from 13 residues. V was shortened by 1 base and J by 7 bases, with 7 bases between the two germline ends. The CDR3 region is CASSLDRSEKLFF. The CDR3 DNA is TGTGCCAGCAGCTTAGACAGGTCTGAAAAACTGTTTTTT. Full variable domain (remainder filled in from reference TRBV7-8 and TRBJ1-4): GAGVSQSPRYKVAKRGQDVALRCDPISGHVSLFWYQQALGQGPEFLTYFQNEAQLDKSGLPSDRFFAERPEGSVSTLKIQRTQQEDSAVYLCASSLDRSEKLFFGSGTQLSVL.

This chain connects TRBV5-8 to TRBJ2-5; TRBD2 is a possible D gene (5 bases). CDR3 length: 14 amino acids. V lost 0 bases and J 5 bases, leaving 11 bases between the germline ends. Germline V lookup: CDR1 SGHTS, CDR2 YDEGEE. The CDR3 is CASSLAGVWETQYF. The DNA of the CDR3 is TGTGCCAGCAGCTTGGCCGGGGTCTGGGAGACCCAGTACTTC.

CDR3 loop: CARIKFLHRGHTGELFF. The DNA of the CDR3 is TGTGCCAGAATCAAATTTTTACACAGGGGGCACACCGGGGAGCTGTTTTTT. V and J are TRBV21-1 and TRBJ2-2; TRBD1, the table's D call, was not compared with the DNA. TRBV21-1 is a pseudogene locus. The CDR3 runs to 17 residues.

The gene calls are TRBV19 and TRBJ1-1; TRBD1 aligns across 7 bases. There are 15 residues in the CDR3. Per germline, CDR1 LNHDA and CDR2 SQIVND (reference sequence). Trimming took 7 bases from V and 1 from J; bases not matched to a gene: 9. Here the CDR3 DNA reads TGTGCCAGTAAACGGGACAGATTGGCGAACACTGAAGCTTTCTTT. This gives the protein CASKRDRLANTEAFF.

The chain couples TRBV9 to TRBJ1-1; tentatively, D is TRBD1 (5 bases). The CDR3 has 15 amino acids. V lost 0 bases to trimming and J lost 1 base, with 10 bases between them. CDR1 is SGDLS and CDR2 is YYNGEE in the germline V gene. The CDR3 loop reads CASSVGGHQNTEAFF. CDR3 nucleotide sequence: TGTGCCAGCAGCGTAGGTGGACACCAGAACACTGAAGCTTTCTTT.

Of note for this clone: A read error may produce the germline difference seen at one junction end. The DNA of the CDR3 is TGTGCTAGCAGCTTAGAGGGAGCCCCGAGCGGGGAGCTGTTTTTT. Protein product: CASSLEGAPSGELFF. This chain joins TRBV7-7 and TRBJ2-2, with a weak D call TRBD2 (5 bases). This CDR3 is built from 15 residues. The germline V gene encodes CDR1 SSHAT and CDR2 FNYEAQ (reference sequence).

The chain has TRBV28 and TRBJ2-5; weak D call: TRBD2 (5 bases). This CDR3 has 12 amino acids. V lost 7 bases to trimming and J lost 0 bases, with 6 bases between them. CDR1 and CDR2 (germline): MDHEN, SYDVKM. For the CDR3, the DNA is TGTGCCAGCACCGGGAACCAAGAGACCCAGTACTTC. Amino acids: CASTGNQETQYF. The whole variable domain, filled in from reference TRBV28 and TRBJ2-5, reads DVKVTQSSRYLVKRTGEKVFLECVQDMDHENMFWYRQDPGLGLRLIYFSYDVKMKEKGDIPEGYSVSREKKERFSLILESASTNQTSMYLCASTGNQETQYFGPGTRLLVL.

This clone was found once. The rearrangement joins TRBV10-1 to TRBJ1-1; the D is unclear. The CDR3 totals 14 residues. The V end was cut by 11 bases, the J end by 1 base, with 17 bases between. Germline assignment: CDR1 WNHNN and CDR2 SYGVQD (reference sequence). The CDR3, as DNA: TGCGCCGGATACTTAGCAAGAAGGAACACTGAAGCTTTCTTT. Translated: CAGYLARRNTEAFF.

This clone has a count of ten or more. V is TRBV14 and J is TRBJ1-2; unclear D gene. V shed 4 bases and J shed 6 bases, with 9 bases lying between them. CDR1 SGHDN and CDR2 FVKESK come from the germline V gene. The CDR3 spans 12 residues. CDR3 sequence: CASSRSADGYTF. The CDR3, as DNA: TGTGCCAGCAGCCGTAGTGCGGATGGCTACACCTTC.

This rearrangement joins TRBV10-3 to TRBJ2-1; TRBD2 aligns across 8 bases. CDR3 size: 14 residues. Germline V gene lookup returns CDR1 ENHRY and CDR2 SYGVKD. The trim removed 3 bases at V and 4 bases at J, leaving 2 bases unmatched. The CDR3 loop reads CAISDVAGYNEQFF. As DNA, the CDR3 is TGTGCCATCAGTGACGTAGCGGGATACAATGAGCAGTTCTTC.

The chain couples TRBV5-1 to TRBJ2-3, with 11 bases identical to TRBD2. V was pared by 0 bases and J by 0 bases, with 6 bases of the junction left unmatched. Germline V lookup: CDR1 SGHRS, CDR2 YFSETQ. The CDR3 has 18 residues. The CDR3 sequence is CASSLGPSGGSSTDTQYF. The CDR3 region has the DNA TGCGCCAGCAGCTTGGGTCCTAGCGGGGGGTCTAGCACAGATACGCAGTATTTT.

Written as DNA, the CDR3 is TGCGCCAGCAGCTATCGGCGGGATTACGAGCAGTACTTC. The encoded protein is CASSYRRDYEQYF. This chain joins TRBV10-1 and TRBJ2-7; perhaps TRBD2 as D (6 bases). The germline gives CDR1 WNHNN, CDR2 SYGVQD (reference sequence). This CDR3 has 13 residues. Trimming removed 6 bases from V and 4 bases from J, with 13 bases in between.

CDR3 sequence (DNA): TGTGCCAGCAGCGGTGAAGCAGGGTGGACTAGCGGGACCTTAGTGAACAATGAGCAGTTCTTC. Translated, it gives CASSGEAGWTSGTLVNNEQFF. V and J are TRBV9 and TRBJ2-1; 12 positions match TRBD2. Germline V gene data show CDR1 as SGDLS and CDR2 as YYNGEE. Trimming removed 3 bases from V and 5 bases from J; junction bases left unmatched: 21. The CDR3 is 21 amino acids.

The V and J genes are TRBV2 and TRBJ2-1, with 14 bases identical to TRBD2. The germline CDR1 and CDR2 sequences are SNHLY and FYNNEI. This CDR3 spans 14 amino acids. Trimming cost V 6 bases and J 9 bases; bases outside gene matches: 4. The CDR3 DNA follows: TGTGCCAGCAGCTTAGGACTAGCGGGAGGTGAGCAGTTCTTC. Its translation is CASSLGLAGGEQFF.

The CDR3 spells CASIRRGTDTQYF. The CDR3 region has the DNA TGTGCCAGCATCCGACGGGGCACAGATACGCAGTATTTT. The chain is built from TRBV27 and TRBJ2-3; D remains unclear. The CDR3 has 13 residues. V dropped 7 bases and J dropped 1 base, with 9 bases sitting between them. Germline V lookup: CDR1 MNHEY, CDR2 SMNVEV (reference sequence).

J is TRBJ2-3 and V is TRBV25-1; 12 bases are shared with TRBD1. Germline V CDR1 and CDR2: MGHDK, SYGVNS. J was trimmed by 4 bases and V by 7 bases; bases with no gene match: 12. This CDR3 region has 17 residues. CDR3 sequence: CASTPPGDRGRPDTQYF. CDR3 nucleotide sequence: TGTGCCAGCACCCCCCCCGGGGACAGGGGGCGGCCAGATACGCAGTATTTT.